This T cell receptor (beta chain) derives from a study of T cell clonotyping in hematopoietic cell transplantation. A remark on this clone: The antigen remains undetermined.

The CDR3 loop spans 14 amino acids. J gave up 6 bases and V 5 bases, and 8 bases lay outside the gene matches. The germline CDR1 and CDR2 sequences are ENHRY and SYGVKD. Study results and limitations: Higher Inverse Simpson Index values in graft donor and pretransplant recipient predicted broader posttransplant TCR diversity. At the given depth, recipient repertoires were over 95% de novo clonotypes. CD4 and CD8 repertoire contributions could not be separated without sorting. After transplant, recipient diversity fell while pathologically expanded clonotypes grew through day 180.

Assay: immunoSEQ multiplex PCR; the TCRdb copy retains only in-frame clones and omits some. Of 17,000 or so clones listed, roughly 90% are singletons. The rearrangement uses TRBV10-3 and TRBJ1-2; 8 nucleotides match TRBD1. Sequenced: peripheral blood mononuclear cells. This clonotype was obtained from a man in his forties or fifties in good health. Some clones in this sample may be carry-over from other donors' samples. This CDR3 is CAISPKTGADGYTF. Written as DNA, the CDR3 is TGTGCCATCAGTCCTAAGACAGGGGCAGATGGCTACACCTTC.